This T cell receptor (beta chain) was recovered during a study of blood T cell repertoires in COVID-19 (dated by TCRdb to about 2020). For the study in its entirety: Samples covering the acute and convalescent phases of COVID-19 were provided by collaborators in the United States, Italy and Spain. A de-identified subject ID, COVID-19 status, age in years and sex were almost always included in the sample metadata. Where available, HLA class I and class II types were obtained from metadata supplied by the sample provider rather than from assay-based typing. The samples were drawn from two sources: the first 160 participants of the ongoing ImmuneRACE study, and 950 to 1,500 subjects contributed by 6 global collaborators. Deeply sampled blood TCRbeta repertoires from subjects exposed to, actively infected with, or recovered from COVID-19 were included in the dataset. The material from the prospective study consisted of cDNA or gDNA derived from T cells, B-cell-depleted T cells, or PBMCs. The repertoires were released in a freely available public database meant as a resource for research on the immune response to SARS-CoV-2.

TCRbeta CDR3 regions were amplified from genomic DNA using the immunoSEQ Assay, a bias-controlled multiplex PCR. The study's own analysis went as follows. The number of nucleated cells in each sample was estimated by amplification of reference gene primers within the assay. To quantify the absolute abundance of each unique TCRbeta CDR3 rearrangement, sequence reads were collapsed and filtered. For each sample, productive Simpson clonality was calculated by taking the square root of Simpson's diversity index across productive rearrangements. Drawn from immuneACCESS, this table holds only the in-frame rearrangements with V and J called that TCRdb kept. Clones are partly lost; checked studies trace under half to an unresolved V gene and leave the rest unexplained. For V, J and clone size, that table is used; D and trimming come from the DNA. In this sample the table shows 150,000 to 200,000 clones, 80% to 90% of which occur a single time. Of the sample, 2.1% falls within the top ten clones.

Trimming costs V 3 bases and J 3 bases, and their ends lie 11 bases apart. The germline V gene gives CDR1 as MNHEY and CDR2 as SVGEGT. From cysteine to phenylalanine, the CDR3 is 14 amino acids long. Only the CDR3 DNA stays, 42 bases, in frame from base 1. Each collaborating institution followed its own protocols to collect whole blood in K2EDTA tubes. For TCRbeta analysis, collaborators shipped samples as frozen whole blood, isolated PBMCs, or DNA extracted from either of those sample types. Overall results and qualifications from the work: The amount of clinical and demographic metadata varied by source and participant and was provided uncurated.

This clone was recorded only once. The antigen it binds to is not known. No qualities accompany the bases; no much larger clone lies one base away. Recombination joined TRBV6-2 or TRBV6-3 with TRBJ1-1; perhaps TRBD1 is the D gene, with 6 bases matching. The sequence was obtained from a man between 65 and 85 years old with active or convalescent COVID-19. The sample consisted of peripheral blood. Read as DNA, the sequence is TGTGCCAGCAGTTATGTGGGGGCGTACACTGAAGCTTTCTTT. It codes for CASSYVGAYTEAFF.